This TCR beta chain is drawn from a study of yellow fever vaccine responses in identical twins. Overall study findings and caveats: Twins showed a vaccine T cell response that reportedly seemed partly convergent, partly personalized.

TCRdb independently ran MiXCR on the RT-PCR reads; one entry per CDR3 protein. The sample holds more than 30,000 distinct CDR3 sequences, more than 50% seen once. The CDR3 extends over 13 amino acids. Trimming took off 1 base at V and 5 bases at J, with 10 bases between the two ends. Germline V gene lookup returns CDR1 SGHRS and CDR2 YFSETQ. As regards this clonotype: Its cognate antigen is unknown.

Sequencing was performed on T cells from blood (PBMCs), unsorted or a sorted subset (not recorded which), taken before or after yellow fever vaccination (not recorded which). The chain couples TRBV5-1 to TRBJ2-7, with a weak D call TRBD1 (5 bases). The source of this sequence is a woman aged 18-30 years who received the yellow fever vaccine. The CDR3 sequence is CASSLSGLDEQYF. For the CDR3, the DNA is TGCGCCAGCAGCTTGTCAGGGCTCGACGAGCAGTACTTC. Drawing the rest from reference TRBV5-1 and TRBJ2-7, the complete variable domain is KAGVTQTPRYLIKTRGQQVTLSCSPISGHRSVSWYQQTPGQGLQFLFEYFSETQRNKGNFPGRFSGRQFSNSRSEMNVSTLELGDSALYLCASSLSGLDEQYFGPGTRLTVT.